The 27 T cell receptor beta chains below all came from one sample that was sequenced in a study of OX40 agonist ivuxolimab in advanced cancers. The data were produced by immunoSEQ multiplex PCR, yet TCRdb's version contains in-frame clones alone and is incomplete. The data contain more than 60,000 clones, more than 75% of them singletons. The sample here was CD4+ or CD8+ T cells sorted from blood, taken in a trial of the OX40 agonist ivuxolimab. The receptors shown here come from an adult with an advanced solid tumor such as melanoma, head and neck, liver or kidney cancer.

The chain has TRBV19 and TRBJ1-3; D call uncertain. The V end was cut by 4 bases, the J end by 1 base, with 11 bases between. CDR3 length equals 15 residues. Germline V gene sequence: CDR1 LNHDA, CDR2 SQIVND (reference sequence). The CDR3 DNA is TGTGCCAGTAGTAGGGCAGGACTTTCTGGAAACACCATATATTTT. Amino acid sequence: CASSRAGLSGNTIYF.

V is TRBV7-9 and J is TRBJ1-3; maybe TRBD1 (6 bases). V lost 10 bases and J lost 3, with 22 bases in between. Germline lookup yields CDR1 SEHNR and CDR2 FQNEAQ (reference sequence). This CDR3 contains 16 residues. CDR3 in amino acids: CATPSSAGASGNTIYF. DNA for the CDR3: TGTGCCACTCCGTCGTCGGCGGGGGCAAGTGGAAACACCATATATTTT.

The J gene is TRBJ1-2, the V gene TRBV11-2; D remains ambiguous. Trimming cost V 3 bases and J 2 bases, with 4 bases left between them. The V gene's germline CDR1 is SGHAT and CDR2 FQNNGV. This CDR3 contains 12 residues. The CDR3 here is CASSLTNYGYTF. The CDR3 DNA is TGTGCCAGCAGCTTGACCAACTATGGCTACACCTTC.

This clone was detected only once. The V call is TRBV5-4, the J call TRBJ1-1; unclear D gene. V dropped 6 bases and J dropped 0 bases, with 6 bases sitting between them. CDR1 and CDR2 (germline): SGHNT, YYREEE (reference sequence). CDR3 length: 12 residues. The CDR3 DNA reads TGTGCCAGCAAGGGAGTGAACACTGAAGCTTTCTTT. It codes for CASKGVNTEAFF.

The chain employs TRBV28 and TRBJ1-1; TRBD1 matches 7 bases. The ends lost 2 bases at V and 3 bases at J; junction bases unmatched: 12. Germline V gene data show CDR1 as MDHEN and CDR2 as SYDVKM. CDR3 length equals 17 residues. CDR3 loop: CASSLPGPRQGYTEAFF. The DNA for the CDR3 is TGTGCCAGCAGTTTACCCGGACCGCGACAGGGATACACTGAAGCTTTCTTT.

This clone was counted a few times. V and J are TRBV6-5 and TRBJ2-7; 12 bases align to TRBD2. V lost 5 bases to trimming and J lost 5 bases; unmatched junction nucleotides: 7. CDR3 size: 15 residues. Germline V gene data show CDR1 as MNHEY and CDR2 as SVGAGI. CDR3 nucleotide sequence: TGTGCCAGCAGTCTAGCGGGGGGGCGTATTGACGAGCAGTACTTC. This gives the protein CASSLAGGRIDEQYF.

The chain has TRBV28 and TRBJ1-5; TRBD1 agrees at 8 bases. This CDR3 region has 14 residues. Germline trimming cut 6 bases from V and 5 bases from J; bases unmatched to any gene: 6. Looked up from germline, CDR1 is MDHEN and CDR2 is SYDVKM. The CDR3, as DNA: TGTGCCAGCAGCCCCGGACAGGGCGATCAGCCCCAGCATTTT. Translating it yields CASSPGQGDQPQHF.

The J gene is TRBJ2-3, the V gene TRBV4-2; 9 nucleotides match TRBD2. The CDR3 runs to 17 residues. Germline loops: CDR1 LGHNA, CDR2 YNFKEQ. Unmatched junction bases numbered 6, after V lost 1 base and J lost 1 base. The CDR3 nucleotides read TGTGCCAGCAGCCAAGTTCCAGCGGGGGGAGGCACAGATACGCAGTATTTT. Translation gives CASSQVPAGGGTDTQYF.

The chain joins TRBV30 to TRBJ1-5; 9 positions match TRBD1. This CDR3 has 14 amino acids. The V segment lost 1 base and the J segment 4 bases; nucleotides outside the gene matches: 2. Germline lookup yields CDR1 GTSNPN and CDR2 SVGIG (reference sequence). CDR3 sequence reads: CAWSAGTGNQPQHF. The CDR3 nucleotides are TGTGCCTGGAGTGCCGGGACAGGGAATCAGCCCCAGCATTTT.

The rearrangement joins TRBV15 to TRBJ1-1; possibly TRBD1 for D (6 bases). Per germline, CDR1 LNHNV and CDR2 YYDKDF (reference sequence). The CDR3 length is 15 residues. V gave up 5 bases and J gave up 5 bases, with 18 bases separating them. The CDR3 sequence is CATSRLFGGDTEAFF. CDR3 bases: TGTGCCACCAGCCGTTTGTTTGGGGGCGATACTGAAGCTTTCTTT. Supplemented by reference TRBV15 and TRBJ1-1, the full variable domain reads DAMVIQNPRYQVTQFGKPVTLSCSQTLNHNVMYWYQQKSSQAPKLLFHYYDKDFNNEADTPDNFQSRRPNTSFCFLDIRSPGLGDTAMYLCATSRLFGGDTEAFFGQGTRLTVV.

This rearrangement joins TRBV2 to TRBJ2-2; 7 positions match TRBD1. The ends lost 6 bases at V and 0 bases at J; junction bases unmatched: 7. There are 16 residues in the CDR3. The V gene's germline CDR1 is SNHLY and CDR2 FYNNEI. This CDR3 reads CASSPRGSANTGELFF. The CDR3 DNA reads TGTGCCAGCAGCCCCAGGGGGTCGGCGAACACCGGGGAGCTGTTTTTT.

The chain couples TRBV9 to TRBJ2-7; TRBD1 might be the D (6 bases). This CDR3 comprises 12 residues. The V gene lost 1 base and the J gene lost 5 bases, with 7 bases spanning the gap. Germline CDR1 SGDLS, CDR2 YYNGEE. CDR3 coding DNA: TGTGCCAGCAGCGTAACAGGGAACGAGCAGTACTTC. Amino acid sequence: CASSVTGNEQYF.

On this clone: Within the sample, other DNA sequences also encode this same CDR3. V and J are TRBV5-1 and TRBJ1-5, with D possibly being TRBD1 (5 bases). V dropped 0 bases and J dropped 6 bases, with 10 bases sitting between them. The CDR3 runs 14 residues. Per germline, CDR1 SGHRS and CDR2 YFSETQ. The CDR3 sequence: CASSLGQGGQPQHF. In nucleotides, the CDR3 is TGCGCCAGCAGCTTGGGGCAGGGAGGTCAGCCCCAGCATTTT.

The CDR3 region is CASSAPGKETQYF. The CDR3, as DNA: TGTGCCAGTAGTGCCCCGGGCAAGGAGACCCAGTACTTC. V gene TRBV19 combines with J gene TRBJ2-5; D not certain. CDR3 length equals 13 residues. From germline, CDR1 is LNHDA and CDR2 SQIVND (reference sequence). Trimming pared 5 bases from V and 5 bases from J, leaving 12 bases between. The whole variable domain, remainder taken from reference TRBV19 and TRBJ2-5, is DGGITQSPKYLFRKEGQNVTLSCEQNLNHDAMYWYRQDPGQGLRLIYYSQIVNDFQKGDIAEGYSVSREKKESFPLTVTSAQKNPTAFYLCASSAPGKETQYFGPGTRLLVL.

The gene calls are TRBV12-1 and TRBJ1-2; the table's D call of TRBD1 was not tested on the DNA. TRBV12-1 is designated a pseudogene. The CDR3 runs to 18 residues. The CDR3 DNA reads TGTGCCAGCAGCTTTCCTCGGCACCTTAAGACAGCAAACTATGGCTACACCTTC. Translation gives CASSFPRHLKTANYGYTF.

This clone was seen only once. The chain employs TRBV6-5 and TRBJ1-1, with 8 bases matching TRBD1. Germline V gives CDR1 MNHEY, CDR2 SVGAGI. Trimming at V came to 3 bases and at J to 14 bases, leaving 11 bases not matched to a gene. This CDR3 contains 13 residues. The CDR3 region is CASSYNRGAVGFF. The DNA for the CDR3 is TGTGCCAGCAGTTATAACAGGGGGGCGGTAGGCTTCTTT.

The chain is built from TRBV18 and TRBJ2-2, with unresolved D. The CDR3 is 17 amino acids. Germline V gene lookup returns CDR1 KGHSH and CDR2 LQKENI. Trimming stripped 2 bases from V and 6 bases from J, with 19 bases between. CDR3 nucleotide sequence: TGTGCCAGCTCACCAAAGGAGAGAACCCCAGCACCCGGGGAGCTGTTTTTT. This codes for CASSPKERTPAPGELFF.

This rearrangement joins TRBV19 to TRBJ1-1; perhaps TRBD1 as D (5 bases). The CDR3 totals 13 residues. Germline CDR1 LNHDA, CDR2 SQIVND (reference sequence). Trimming stripped 5 bases from V and 11 bases from J, with 18 bases between. The CDR3 region has the DNA TGTGCCAGTAGTTCTGTGCAGGGTGTACGGGCTTTCTTT. The encoded protein is CASSSVQGVRAFF.

The V and J genes are TRBV7-9 and TRBJ2-7; the D call may be TRBD1 or TRBD2 (6 bases each). From germline, CDR1 is SEHNR and CDR2 FQNEAQ (reference sequence). V was clipped by 2 bases and J by 4 bases, with 21 bases between them. The CDR3 runs to 17 residues. In DNA, the CDR3 is TGTGCCAGCAGCTTACCCTCGAAGGGGGGTGGAGGTTACGAGCAGTACTTC. Protein sequence: CASSLPSKGGGGYEQYF.

This clone was observed once. V usage is TRBV5-1 and J usage is TRBJ1-5; perhaps TRBD1 as D (5 bases). Deletions cut 4 bases from V and 8 bases from J, with 19 bases between. Per the germline V gene, CDR1 is SGHRS and CDR2 is YFSETQ. CDR3 length equals 15 residues. This CDR3 reads CASSPGAGLWEPQHF. The CDR3 bases are TGCGCCAGCAGCCCCGGAGCAGGGTTATGGGAGCCCCAGCATTTT.

The chain combines TRBV28 with TRBJ1-5; 10 bases match TRBD1. Germline CDR1 is MDHEN and CDR2 is SYDVKM. V was clipped by 5 bases and J by 6 bases; unmatched bases: 4. This CDR3 is built from 14 residues. The CDR3 coding sequence is TGTGCCAGCAGTCCGGACAGGGGGAGTCAGCCCCAGCATTTT. Residues: CASSPDRGSQPQHF.

The genes are TRBV4-1 and TRBJ1-1, with D perhaps matching TRBD1 (5 bases). V dropped 1 base and J dropped 0 bases, with 12 bases sitting between them. The length of the CDR3 is 16 residues. The V gene's germline CDR1 is MGHRA and CDR2 YSYEKL. CDR3 sequence reads: CASSQGSGTLNTEAFF. In DNA, the CDR3 is TGCGCCAGCAGCCAAGGGTCGGGGACGCTGAACACTGAAGCTTTCTTT.

J is TRBJ1-1 and V is TRBV19; D might be TRBD1 (5 bases). Per the germline V gene, CDR1 is LNHDA and CDR2 is SQIVND (reference sequence). The V end was cut by 6 bases, the J end by 4 bases, with 15 bases between. The CDR3 is made up of 14 amino acids. The CDR3 DNA reads as TGTGCCAGTAGCTATGACAGAGGCGGCACTGAAGCTTTCTTT. Its translation is CASSYDRGGTEAFF.

The rearrangement uses TRBV6-5 and TRBJ2-5; TRBD2 matches 12 bases. The J call may be in error: the DNA end matches TRBJ2-7 better. Per the germline V gene, CDR1 is MNHEY and CDR2 is SVGAGI. The CDR3 totals 15 residues. Here the CDR3 DNA reads TGTGCCAGCAGTTCGACTAGCGGGAGCTCCTACGAGCAGTACTTC. It translates to CASSSTSGSSYEQYF.

This chain joins TRBV28 and TRBJ2-7, with a weak D call TRBD1 (6 bases). CDR1 MDHEN and CDR2 SYDVKM come from the germline V gene. The CDR3 consists of 12 residues. V was trimmed by 5 bases and J by 12 bases, leaving 17 bases between them. CDR3 loop: CASSLTGYSLYF. The CDR3 coding sequence is TGTGCCAGCAGTCTGACAGGATATTCACTGTACTTC.

This clone was seen only once. The chain couples TRBV2 to TRBJ2-3; D may match TRBD1 or TRBD2 (5 bases each). Germline CDR1 is SNHLY and CDR2 is FYNNEI. V lost 8 bases, J lost 0 bases, and 12 bases lay in between. This CDR3 contains 14 residues. The CDR3 sequence: CASVGTPSTDTQYF. The CDR3 DNA reads as TGTGCCAGCGTGGGGACGCCCAGCACAGATACGCAGTATTTT.

The chain combines TRBV18 with TRBJ2-1; tentatively, D is TRBD2 (6 bases). CDR1 is KGHSH and CDR2 is LQKENI in the germline V gene. Trimming cost V 8 bases and J 3 bases, with 17 bases left between them. This CDR3 region has 15 residues. Here the CDR3 reads CASLPGETIYNEQFF. The CDR3 region has the DNA TGTGCCAGCCTCCCGGGGGAAACTATCTACAATGAGCAGTTCTTC.